The clone carrying this TCR beta chain was seen only once. These data belong to a study of blood T cell repertoires in COVID-19. Study details: Samples came from the United States, Italy and Spain, spanning acute and convalescent COVID-19. Nucleic acid was either cDNA or gDNA, and it came from T cells, B-cell-depleted T cells, or PBMCs.

The CDR3 consists of 14 residues. The germline V gene encodes CDR1 MNHEY and CDR2 SMNVEV (reference sequence). V lost 6 bases and J lost 4, with 13 bases in between. In the study's own analysis: Counts of nucleated cells, estimated from reference gene primer amplification, were obtained. Here immunoSEQ multiplex PCR was the method, and the copy in TCRdb shows in-frame clones only, minus some. V, J and clone size are those of that table, while D and trimming were read from the DNA. The sample lists 210,000 or so clones; 70% to 90% were seen once. The chain employs TRBV27 and TRBJ1-5, with TRBD1 as a possible D gene (5 bases). The origin of this receptor is a man between 18 and 29 years old with active or convalescent COVID-19. Sequenced material: peripheral blood. CDR3 nucleotides: TGTGCCAGCAGCTCAATCAGGGATAATCAGCCCCAGCATTTT. This encodes CASSSIRDNQPQHF.